Shown below are 7 T cell receptor beta chains from a single sample sequenced in a study of blood T cells in healthy people across ages. A second 7 to 11 cycle PCR used barcoded and J-beta primers. TCRdb used MiXCR to reprocess the 5' RACE reads, holding one entry per CDR3 protein. The sample yields 800,000 to 1,000,000 distinct CDR3 sequences, under 50% seen once. The specimen was blood. The receptors were gathered from a man aged 30 to 45 in good health.

This clonotype showed up just a few times. The chain combines TRBV29-1 with TRBJ1-2; D is undetermined. The CDR3 totals 11 residues. V was cut by 3 bases and J by 8 bases, with 10 bases left in between. Germline V gene sequence: CDR1 SQVTM, CDR2 ANQGSEA. The CDR3 DNA follows: TGCAGCGTTGATCTGGTTGGCGGCTACACCTTC. The encoded protein is CSVDLVGGYTF.

The gene calls are TRBV5-1 and TRBJ2-3, with D perhaps matching TRBD2 (5 bases). This CDR3 comprises 14 residues. Germline CDR1 is SGHRS and CDR2 is YFSETQ. Trimming cost V 5 bases and J 0 bases, with 10 bases left between them. The CDR3 is CASRRVPSTDTQYF. As DNA, the CDR3 is TGCGCCAGCAGGAGGGTTCCTAGCACAGATACGCAGTATTTT.

This clonotype was recorded once. Possible read error: a much larger clone is one base away. The chain has TRBV7-2 and TRBJ2-3; no reliable D call. This CDR3 is 14 amino acids long. In germline, CDR1 is SGHTA, CDR2 FQGNSA. The CDR3 coding sequence is TGTGCCAGCAGCTCCGGACGGAGCACAGATACGCAGAATTTT. Translated, it gives CASSSGRSTDTQNF.

The J gene is TRBJ1-1, the V gene TRBV4-1; D is uncertain. This CDR3 spans 15 amino acids. Per the germline V gene, CDR1 is MGHRA and CDR2 is YSYEKL. V lost 0 bases and J 0 bases, leaving 8 bases between the germline ends. The CDR3 reads CASSQDPRMNTEAFF. The CDR3 DNA is TGCGCCAGCAGCCAAGATCCTCGAATGAACACTGAAGCTTTCTTT.

The chain couples TRBV3-1 to TRBJ2-7; D may be TRBD2 (6 bases). CDR1 is LGHDT and CDR2 is YNNKEL in the germline V gene (reference sequence). V lost 1 base, J lost 2 bases, and 12 bases lay in between. CDR3 length: 15 residues. In nucleotides, the CDR3 is TGTGCCAGCAGCCAAGGACTAGTGGGGGCCTACGAGCAGTACTTC. Translating gives CASSQGLVGAYEQYF.

The V gene is TRBV6-1, the J gene TRBJ2-5; D is ambiguous. The DNA end is more similar to TRBJ2-7, so the J call may be wrong. This CDR3 comprises 13 residues. Germline assignment: CDR1 MNHNS and CDR2 SASEGT. The CDR3 region is CASSVTKGYEQYF. DNA of the CDR3: TGTGCCAGCAGTGTGACGAAGGGTTACGAGCAGTACTTC.

This clonotype has more than one count but fewer than ten. V is TRBV5-5 and J is TRBJ1-2, with 9 nucleotides matching TRBD1. The germline V gene encodes CDR1 SGHKS and CDR2 YYEKEE (reference sequence). This CDR3 has 16 residues. V shed 3 bases, J shed 3 bases, and the junction held 9 bases outside the gene matches. CDR3 protein: CASSYYWTGDDYGYTF. The CDR3, as DNA: TGTGCCAGCAGCTACTATTGGACAGGGGACGACTATGGCTACACCTTC.